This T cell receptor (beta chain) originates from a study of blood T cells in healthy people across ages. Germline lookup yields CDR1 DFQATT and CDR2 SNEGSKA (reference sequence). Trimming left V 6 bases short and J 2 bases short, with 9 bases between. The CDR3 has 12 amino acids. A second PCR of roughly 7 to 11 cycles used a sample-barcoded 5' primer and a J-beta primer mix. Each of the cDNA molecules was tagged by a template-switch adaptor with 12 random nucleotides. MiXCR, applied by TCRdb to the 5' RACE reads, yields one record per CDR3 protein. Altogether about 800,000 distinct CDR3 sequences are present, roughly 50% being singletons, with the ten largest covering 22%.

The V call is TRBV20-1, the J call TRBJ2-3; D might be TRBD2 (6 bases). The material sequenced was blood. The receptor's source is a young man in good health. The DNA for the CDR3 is TGCAGTGCGACGGGGGACACAGATACGCAGTATTTT. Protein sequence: CSATGDTDTQYF.